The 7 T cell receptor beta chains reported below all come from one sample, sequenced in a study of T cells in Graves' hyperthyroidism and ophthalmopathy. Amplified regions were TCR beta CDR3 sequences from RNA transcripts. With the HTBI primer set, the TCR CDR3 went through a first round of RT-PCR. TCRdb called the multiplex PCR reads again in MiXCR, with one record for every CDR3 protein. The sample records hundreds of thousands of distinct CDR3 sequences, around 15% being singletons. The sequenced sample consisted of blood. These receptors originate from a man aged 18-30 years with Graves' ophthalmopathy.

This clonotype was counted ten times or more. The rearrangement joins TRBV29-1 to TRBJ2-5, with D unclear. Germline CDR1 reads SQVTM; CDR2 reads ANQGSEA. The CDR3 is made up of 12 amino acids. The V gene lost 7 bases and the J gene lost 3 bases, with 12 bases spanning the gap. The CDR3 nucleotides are TGCAGCGCCCTCCCGCCCGAAGAGACCCAGTACTTC. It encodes CSALPPEETQYF.

The CDR3 here is CASSHPGTPTTNEKLFF. The CDR3, as DNA: TGTGCCAGCAGCCACCCCGGGACACCGACAACTAATGAAAAACTGTTTTTT. The V call is TRBV7-4, the J call TRBJ1-4, with a weak D call TRBD1 (6 bases). This CDR3 has 17 amino acids. Trimming stripped 5 bases from V and 0 bases from J, with 16 bases between. The germline V gene has CDR1 SGHVT and CDR2 SQSDAQ.

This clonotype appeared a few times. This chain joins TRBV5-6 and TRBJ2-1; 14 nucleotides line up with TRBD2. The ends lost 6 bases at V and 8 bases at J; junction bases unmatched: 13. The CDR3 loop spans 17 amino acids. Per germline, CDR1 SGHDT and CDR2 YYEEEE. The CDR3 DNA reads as TGTGCCAGCAACCAACGGTGGGGGACTAGCGGGAGATATGAGCAGTTCTTC. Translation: CASNQRWGTSGRYEQFF.

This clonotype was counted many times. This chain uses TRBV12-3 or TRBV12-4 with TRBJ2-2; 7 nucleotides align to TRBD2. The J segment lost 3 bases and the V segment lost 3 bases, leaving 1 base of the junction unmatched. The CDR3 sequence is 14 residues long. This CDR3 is CASSFGGYTGELFF. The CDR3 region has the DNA TGTGCCAGCAGTTTCGGGGGGTACACCGGGGAGCTGTTTTTT.

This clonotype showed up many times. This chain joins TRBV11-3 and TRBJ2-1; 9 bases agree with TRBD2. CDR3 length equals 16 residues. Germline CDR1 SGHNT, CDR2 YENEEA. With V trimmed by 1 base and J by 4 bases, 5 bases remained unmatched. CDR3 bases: TGTGCCAGCAGCTTAGCCGGTAGCGGGAGTTACAATGAGCAGTTCTTC. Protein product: CASSLAGSGSYNEQFF. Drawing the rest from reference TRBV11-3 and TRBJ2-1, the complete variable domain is EAGVVQSPRYKIIEKKQPVAFWCNPISGHNTLYWYLQNLGQGPELLIRYENEEAVDDSQLPKDRFSAERLKGVDSTLKIQPAELGDSAVYLCASSLAGSGSYNEQFFGPGTRLTVL.

The CDR3 reads CASSLARTGTSGDEQYF. CDR3 nucleotide sequence: TGTGCCAGCAGCTTGGCCCGCACCGGGACTAGCGGAGACGAGCAGTACTTC. The V and J genes are TRBV5-6 and TRBJ2-7; 11 bases agree with TRBD2. The V gene end was trimmed by 0 bases and the J gene end by 5 bases; junction bases not matched to a gene: 10. This CDR3 has 17 residues. Germline V gene data show CDR1 as SGHDT and CDR2 as YYEEEE.

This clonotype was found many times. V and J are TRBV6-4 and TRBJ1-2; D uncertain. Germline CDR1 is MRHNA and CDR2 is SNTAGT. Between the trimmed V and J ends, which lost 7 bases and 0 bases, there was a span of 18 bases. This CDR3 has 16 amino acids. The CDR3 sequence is CASKGQVGSANYGYTF. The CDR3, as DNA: TGTGCCAGCAAGGGCCAGGTCGGTTCGGCTAACTATGGCTACACCTTC.